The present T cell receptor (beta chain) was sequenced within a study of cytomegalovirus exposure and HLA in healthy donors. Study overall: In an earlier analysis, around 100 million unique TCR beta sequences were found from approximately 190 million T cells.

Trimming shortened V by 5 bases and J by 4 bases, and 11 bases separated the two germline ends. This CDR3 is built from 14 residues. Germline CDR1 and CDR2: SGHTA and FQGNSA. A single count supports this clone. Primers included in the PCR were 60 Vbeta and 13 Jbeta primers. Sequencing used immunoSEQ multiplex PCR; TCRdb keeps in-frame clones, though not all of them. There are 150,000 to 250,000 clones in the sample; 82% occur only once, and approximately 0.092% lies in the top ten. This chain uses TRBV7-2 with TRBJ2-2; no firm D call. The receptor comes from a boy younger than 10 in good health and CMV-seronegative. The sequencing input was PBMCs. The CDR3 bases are TGTGCCAGCAGCGTCCGGTATATCACCGGGGAGCTGTTTTTT. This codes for CASSVRYITGELFF.